Below, 19 T cell receptor beta chains from the same sample are listed, as sequenced in a study of CD8 T cells in Susac syndrome (dated by TCRdb to between 2019 and 2020). The library was made by the immunoSEQ multiplex PCR assay. RNA was extracted using the RNeasy kit, and about 0.45 to 1 ug of the RNA was reverse transcribed with random hexamers. The public reads were reanalyzed by TCRdb: fastp trimming at Q25, MiXCR alignment, in-frame beta chains only. One record per CDR3 amino acid sequence lists the most common genes and DNA. Recorded for this sample are about 120,000 distinct CDR3 sequences; around 94% of them occurred a single time. About 0.27% of the sample is taken by the ten largest. The sample comprised CD8+ T cells from PBMCs. The receptors shown here come from a human donor with Susac syndrome.

The chain is built from TRBV27 and TRBJ2-1; TRBD2 matches at 8 bases. The V segment lost 3 bases and the J segment 9 bases; nucleotides outside the gene matches: 4. This CDR3 contains 13 residues. The V gene's germline CDR1 is MNHEY and CDR2 SMNVEV (reference sequence). The CDR3 sequence: CASSFAGGREQFF. As DNA, the CDR3 is TGTGCCAGCAGTTTTGCGGGGGGACGTGAGCAGTTCTTC.

This chain links TRBV9 with TRBJ2-3, with 8 nucleotides matching TRBD2. The CDR3 runs 15 residues. The V and J ends lost 3 bases and 1 base, in that order; junction bases with no gene match: 4. Germline V gene lookup returns CDR1 SGDLS and CDR2 YYNGEE. As DNA, the CDR3 is TGTGCCAGCAGCGACCCGGGGGGGGGCACAGATACGCAGTATTTT. Its protein product is CASSDPGGGTDTQYF.

The V gene is TRBV13, the J gene TRBJ1-1; D is unclear. CDR1 is PRHDT and CDR2 is FYEKMQ in the germline V gene (reference sequence). V lost 2 bases and J lost 0, with 7 bases in between. The CDR3 has 14 amino acids. The CDR3 reads CASSLFRLNTEAFF. The CDR3 DNA reads TGTGCCAGCAGCTTATTTCGGTTGAACACTGAAGCTTTCTTT.

This clonotype occurred a few times. V usage is TRBV27 and J usage is TRBJ1-3; D remains unclear. The CDR3 extends over 13 amino acids. Trimming pared 3 bases from V and 0 bases from J, leaving 3 bases between. Germline V gene data show CDR1 as MNHEY and CDR2 as SMNVEV (reference sequence). The CDR3 loop reads CASSLGSGNTIYF. CDR3 coding DNA: TGTGCCAGCAGTTTGGGCTCTGGAAACACCATATATTTT.

The chain carries TRBV12-3 or TRBV12-4 and TRBJ1-1; the D gene is possibly TRBD1 (6 bases). Trimming removed 6 bases at V and 0 bases at J, with 11 bases between. The CDR3 consists of 14 residues. The CDR3 DNA is TGTGCCAGCAGCCGTGGGACAATGAACACTGAAGCTTTCTTT. Translating gives CASSRGTMNTEAFF.

The V call is TRBV12-3 or TRBV12-4, the J call TRBJ1-2; D is unclear. V lost 3 bases to trimming and J lost 4 bases, with 9 bases between them. This CDR3 is 13 amino acids long. This CDR3 is CASSLGTFYGYTF. The CDR3 coding sequence is TGTGCCAGCAGTTTGGGCACGTTCTATGGCTACACCTTC.

This clonotype appeared a single time. This rearrangement joins TRBV7-9 to TRBJ2-1, with D unresolved. This CDR3 is 11 amino acids long. CDR1 SEHNR and CDR2 FQNEAQ come from the germline V gene (reference sequence). The ends were cut back, 7 bases at V and 6 bases at J, with 7 bases in the middle. The CDR3 spells CASTSANEQFF. The CDR3 nucleotides read TGTGCCAGCACCTCGGCCAATGAGCAGTTCTTC. Full variable domain (missing parts from reference TRBV7-9 and TRBJ2-1): DTGVSQNPRHKITKRGQNVTFRCDPISEHNRLYWYRQTLGQGPEFLTYFQNEAQLEKSRLLSDRFSAERPKGSFSTLEIQRTEQGDSAMYLCASTSANEQFFGPGTRLTVL.

This chain uses TRBV7-2 with TRBJ2-5, with 9 nucleotides matching TRBD2. Germline values: CDR1 SGHTA, CDR2 FQGNSA. The CDR3 covers 16 residues. The V and J ends lost 7 bases and 1 base, in that order; junction bases with no gene match: 10. Here the CDR3 DNA reads TGTGCCAGCAACGATCCTAGCGGGGCGATCCAAGAGACCCAGTACTTC. As protein: CASNDPSGAIQETQYF.

The chain carries TRBV7-6 and TRBJ2-1; D tentatively fits TRBD1 or TRBD2 (6 bases each). The CDR3 covers 16 residues. Trimming took 0 bases from V and 0 from J, leaving 9 bases between them. Germline CDR1 and CDR2: SGHVS and FNYEAQ. The CDR3 DNA sequence: TGTGCCAGCAGCTTAGCGGGGGGCGGCTCCTACAATGAGCAGTTCTTC. It translates to CASSLAGGGSYNEQFF.

The rearrangement links TRBV4-3 to TRBJ1-2, with D uncertain. Germline CDR1 and CDR2: LGHNA and YSLEER. This CDR3 has 15 residues. Trimming left V 0 bases short and J 8 bases short, with 16 bases between. CDR3 nucleotide sequence: TGCGCCAGCAGCCAAGACCTCTCCGCGGGGTCCGGCTACACCTTC. Its protein product is CASSQDLSAGSGYTF.

The chain has TRBV3-1 and TRBJ2-2; a weak D match, TRBD1 (5 bases). Germline loops: CDR1 LGHDT, CDR2 YNNKEL (reference sequence). The CDR3 has 16 amino acids. V lost 1 base and J lost 3, with 12 bases in between. CDR3 bases: TGTGCCAGCAGCCAAGGAGGAGACAGTTACACCGGGGAGCTGTTTTTT. Translation: CASSQGGDSYTGELFF. Drawing the rest from reference TRBV3-1 and TRBJ2-2, the complete variable domain is DTAVSQTPKYLVTQMGNDKSIKCEQNLGHDTMYWYKQDSKKFLKIMFSYNNKELIINETVPNRFSPKSPDKAHLNLHINSLELGDSAVYFCASSQGGDSYTGELFFGEGSRLTVL.

The rearrangement links TRBV4-1 to TRBJ2-6, with D unresolved. This CDR3 is built from 15 residues. The germline gives CDR1 MGHRA, CDR2 YSYEKL. V gave up 0 bases and J gave up 2 bases, with 5 bases separating them. In DNA, the CDR3 is TGCGCCAGCAGCCAAGAAATAGCTGGGGCCAACGTCCTGACTTTC. The encoded protein is CASSQEIAGANVLTF.

The chain couples TRBV30 to TRBJ1-2; D may be TRBD1 (6 bases). Germline CDR1 and CDR2: GTSNPN and SVGIG (reference sequence). The CDR3 contains 14 residues. V lost 7 bases and J lost 7, with 22 bases in between. CDR3 sequence: CALDRARGVAGYTF. In nucleotides, the CDR3 is TGTGCCTTGGATCGGGCGAGGGGGGTAGCTGGCTACACCTTC. Combining the CDR3 with reference TRBV30 and TRBJ1-2 gives the whole variable domain SQTIHQWPATLVQPVGSPLSLECTVEGTSNPNLYWYRQAAGRGLQLLFYSVGIGQISSEVPQNLSASRPQDRQFILSSKKLLLSDSGFYLCALDRARGVAGYTFGSGTRLTVV.

This CDR3 is CSGGTALSEAFF. In DNA, the CDR3 is TGCAGCGGGGGAACAGCCCTCTCTGAAGCTTTCTTT. The rearrangement joins TRBV29-1 to TRBJ1-1, with unresolved D. The V end lost 7 bases, the J end lost 6 bases, and 15 bases lay between the germline ends. This CDR3 is built from 12 residues. Germline lookup yields CDR1 SQVTM and CDR2 ANQGSEA.

J is TRBJ2-7 and V is TRBV5-6; 8 bases agree with TRBD2. The V and J ends lost 7 bases and 0 bases, in that order; junction bases with no gene match: 6. The CDR3 sequence is 14 residues long. Germline V CDR1 and CDR2: SGHDT, YYEEEE. The DNA of the CDR3 is TGTGCCAGCGCGTTCGGGACTAGCTCCTACGAGCAGTACTTC. This gives the protein CASAFGTSSYEQYF.

The chain employs TRBV6-5 and TRBJ1-6, with D uncertain. Germline values: CDR1 MNHEY, CDR2 SVGAGI. The V and J ends lost 5 bases and 5 bases respectively, with 7 bases between them. The CDR3 extends over 13 amino acids. DNA for the CDR3: TGTGCCAGCAGTCCGGATGATAATTCACCCCTCCACTTT. Translation: CASSPDDNSPLHF.

The chain has TRBV10-3 and TRBJ2-3; 7 positions match TRBD2. Per the germline V gene, CDR1 is ENHRY and CDR2 is SYGVKD. After removal of 0 bases from V and 0 bases from J, the junction contained 6 bases not matched to a gene. The CDR3 is made up of 17 amino acids. The CDR3 reads CAISESSSGLSTDTQYF. CDR3 in DNA: TGTGCCATCAGTGAGTCCTCTAGCGGACTTAGCACAGATACGCAGTATTTT.

Turning to this clonotype: The junction departs from the called germline gene at one end, perhaps through a read error. The chain links TRBV7-7 to TRBJ2-3; D may match TRBD1 or TRBD2 (5 bases each). Germline assignment: CDR1 SSHAT and CDR2 FNYEAQ (reference sequence). The CDR3 consists of 15 residues. In DNA, the CDR3 is TGTGCTAGCAGCTTAGGTGCAGGGACCTTGGATACGCAGTATTTT. It is translated as CASSLGAGTLDTQYF.

The rearrangement links TRBV5-1 to TRBJ2-1; the D is unclear. The CDR3 length is 15 residues. The V and J ends lost 3 bases and 0 bases respectively, with 10 bases between them. Per germline, CDR1 SGHRS and CDR2 YFSETQ. The CDR3 DNA is TGCGCCAGCAGCTCAACTGTTAGCTCCTACAATGAGCAGTTCTTC. Translating gives CASSSTVSSYNEQFF.